Presented here are 15 T cell receptor beta chains from one specimen sequenced in a study of blood T cell repertoires in COVID-19. Method: immunoSEQ multiplex PCR; TCRdb's copy keeps in-frame clones and lacks some. The sample consists of around 200,000 clones, roughly 80% of them appearing once. Material: peripheral blood. The origin of the receptors is a woman aged 40 to 50 with active or convalescent COVID-19.

Comments on this clone: Other DNA sequences of this sample code for an identical CDR3. This sequence joins TRBV28 and TRBJ1-5; no clear D gene. The CDR3 contains 12 residues. Trimming pared 7 bases from V and 0 bases from J, leaving 4 bases between. Germline values: CDR1 MDHEN, CDR2 SYDVKM. The CDR3 protein is CASTVSNQPQHF. The CDR3 bases are TGTGCCAGCACCGTTAGCAATCAGCCCCAGCATTTT.

Comments on this clone: Germline is not matched at one junction end, which may reflect a read error. This sequence joins TRBV11-3 and TRBJ2-5; 8 bases are a match to TRBD2. This CDR3 is 15 amino acids long. Germline V gene lookup returns CDR1 SGHNT and CDR2 YENEEA. The DNA for the CDR3 is TGTGCCAGCAGGCCGGGACTAGGAAACCATGAGACCCAGTACTTC. Translation: CASRPGLGNHETQYF.

CDR3 residues: CASSLGLNTGELFF. The CDR3 DNA is TGCGCCAGCAGCTTGGGACTGAACACCGGGGAGCTGTTTTTT. V gene TRBV5-1 combines with J gene TRBJ2-2; D uncertain. The V and J ends lost 0 bases and 1 base respectively, with 4 bases between them. Germline lookup yields CDR1 SGHRS and CDR2 YFSETQ. This CDR3 has 14 amino acids.

V gene TRBV7-8 combines with J gene TRBJ2-1, with 8 bases aligning to TRBD2. With V trimmed by 5 bases and J by 5 bases, 5 bases remained unmatched. The CDR3 is 14 amino acids. Germline V lookup: CDR1 SGHVS, CDR2 FQNEAQ. Written as DNA, the CDR3 is TGTGCCAGCAGCGCCCGACTAGCGCACAATGAGCAGTTCTTC. As protein: CASSARLAHNEQFF.

The chain couples TRBV19 to TRBJ2-6; D is unclear. With 3 bases removed from V and 4 bases from J, the gap between germline ends came to 7 bases. This CDR3 is 14 amino acids long. Germline loops: CDR1 LNHDA, CDR2 SQIVND (reference sequence). DNA for the CDR3: TGTGCCAGTAGTATCACAGCCGGGGCCAACGTCCTGACTTTC. This encodes CASSITAGANVLTF.

This clone was found many times. The chain links TRBV7-9 to TRBJ2-6; D might be TRBD1 (5 bases). Trimming stripped 5 bases from V and 0 bases from J, with 8 bases between. Germline V gene data show CDR1 as SEHNR and CDR2 as FQNEAQ (reference sequence). This CDR3 has 15 residues. CDR3 sequence reads: CASSHTGSGANVLTF. The CDR3, as DNA: TGTGCCAGCAGCCATACAGGCTCTGGGGCCAACGTCCTGACTTTC.

The V and J genes are TRBV30 and TRBJ1-1, with D perhaps TRBD1 (6 bases). Germline V gene lookup returns CDR1 GTSNPN and CDR2 SVGIG (reference sequence). This CDR3 is 13 amino acids long. V shed 4 bases and J shed 5 bases, with 14 bases lying between them. The DNA of the CDR3 is TGTGCCTGGAAACAGGGACATTGGACTGAAGCTTTCTTT. This sequence encodes CAWKQGHWTEAFF.

The chain links TRBV11-2 to TRBJ2-1; 12 nucleotides agree with TRBD2. The CDR3 is 16 amino acids. V shed 5 bases, J shed 9 bases, and the junction held 11 bases outside the gene matches. Germline V gene lookup returns CDR1 SGHAT and CDR2 FQNNGV. For the CDR3, the DNA is TGTGCCAGCAGCCCTCCTAGCGGGAGGGCCCGAGGTGAGCAGTTCTTC. It is translated as CASSPPSGRARGEQFF.

The genes are TRBV9 and TRBJ1-1; D call uncertain. The length of the CDR3 is 14 residues. The ends were cut back, 4 bases at V and 4 bases at J, with 14 bases in the middle. Looked up from germline, CDR1 is SGDLS and CDR2 is YYNGEE. Here the CDR3 DNA reads TGTGCCAGCAGCACCCGCCAAGGGAGCACTGAAGCTTTCTTT. Translation: CASSTRQGSTEAFF.

The V gene is TRBV18, the J gene TRBJ2-3; 7 bases fit TRBD2. Germline V gene data show CDR1 as KGHSH and CDR2 as LQKENI. The ends lost 0 bases at V and 2 bases at J; junction bases unmatched: 2. CDR3 length: 15 residues. The CDR3 here is CASSPPGRVTDTQYF. Here the CDR3 DNA reads TGTGCCAGCTCACCACCGGGGAGGGTCACAGATACGCAGTATTTT.

The chain employs TRBV9 and TRBJ1-1; D gene uncertain. V lost 7 bases and J 0 bases, leaving 10 bases between the germline ends. This CDR3 contains 13 residues. Germline assignment: CDR1 SGDLS and CDR2 YYNGEE. CDR3 residues: CASGGALNTEAFF. The CDR3, as DNA: TGTGCCAGCGGCGGAGCGCTGAACACTGAAGCTTTCTTT.

The chain employs TRBV12-3 or TRBV12-4 and TRBJ2-5; D is undetermined. The ends were cut back, 5 bases at V and 5 bases at J, with 6 bases in the middle. The CDR3 consists of 11 residues. The CDR3, as DNA: TGTGCCAGCAGTCCCGGGGAGACCCAGTACTTC. Translating it yields CASSPGETQYF.

The rearrangement joins TRBV2 to TRBJ1-2; possible D gene TRBD1, 5 bases. There are 13 residues in the CDR3. Germline V CDR1 and CDR2: SNHLY, FYNNEI. V lost 6 bases to trimming and J lost 4 bases, with 12 bases between them. CDR3 region: CASRRGGSYGYTF. The CDR3 DNA reads as TGTGCCAGCAGGAGGGGAGGCTCCTATGGCTACACCTTC.

The genes are TRBV4-3 and TRBJ2-2; TRBD2 might be the D (5 bases). With 2 bases removed from V and 4 bases from J, the gap between germline ends came to 17 bases. Germline-derived CDR1 and CDR2 are LGHNA and YSLEER. The CDR3 is 17 amino acids. Written as DNA, the CDR3 is TGCGCCAGCAGCCAACCGGGCCCTGGAGGTCCCACCGGGGAGCTGTTTTTT. This encodes CASSQPGPGGPTGELFF.

The rearrangement joins TRBV19 to TRBJ2-1, with a tentative D call TRBD2 (6 bases). Looked up from germline, CDR1 is LNHDA and CDR2 is SQIVND (reference sequence). The CDR3 has 16 amino acids. V dropped 3 bases and J dropped 7 bases, with 19 bases sitting between them. The CDR3 sequence: CASSISPGGAANEQFF. DNA of the CDR3: TGTGCCAGTAGTATCTCCCCCGGGGGAGCGGCAAATGAGCAGTTCTTC.